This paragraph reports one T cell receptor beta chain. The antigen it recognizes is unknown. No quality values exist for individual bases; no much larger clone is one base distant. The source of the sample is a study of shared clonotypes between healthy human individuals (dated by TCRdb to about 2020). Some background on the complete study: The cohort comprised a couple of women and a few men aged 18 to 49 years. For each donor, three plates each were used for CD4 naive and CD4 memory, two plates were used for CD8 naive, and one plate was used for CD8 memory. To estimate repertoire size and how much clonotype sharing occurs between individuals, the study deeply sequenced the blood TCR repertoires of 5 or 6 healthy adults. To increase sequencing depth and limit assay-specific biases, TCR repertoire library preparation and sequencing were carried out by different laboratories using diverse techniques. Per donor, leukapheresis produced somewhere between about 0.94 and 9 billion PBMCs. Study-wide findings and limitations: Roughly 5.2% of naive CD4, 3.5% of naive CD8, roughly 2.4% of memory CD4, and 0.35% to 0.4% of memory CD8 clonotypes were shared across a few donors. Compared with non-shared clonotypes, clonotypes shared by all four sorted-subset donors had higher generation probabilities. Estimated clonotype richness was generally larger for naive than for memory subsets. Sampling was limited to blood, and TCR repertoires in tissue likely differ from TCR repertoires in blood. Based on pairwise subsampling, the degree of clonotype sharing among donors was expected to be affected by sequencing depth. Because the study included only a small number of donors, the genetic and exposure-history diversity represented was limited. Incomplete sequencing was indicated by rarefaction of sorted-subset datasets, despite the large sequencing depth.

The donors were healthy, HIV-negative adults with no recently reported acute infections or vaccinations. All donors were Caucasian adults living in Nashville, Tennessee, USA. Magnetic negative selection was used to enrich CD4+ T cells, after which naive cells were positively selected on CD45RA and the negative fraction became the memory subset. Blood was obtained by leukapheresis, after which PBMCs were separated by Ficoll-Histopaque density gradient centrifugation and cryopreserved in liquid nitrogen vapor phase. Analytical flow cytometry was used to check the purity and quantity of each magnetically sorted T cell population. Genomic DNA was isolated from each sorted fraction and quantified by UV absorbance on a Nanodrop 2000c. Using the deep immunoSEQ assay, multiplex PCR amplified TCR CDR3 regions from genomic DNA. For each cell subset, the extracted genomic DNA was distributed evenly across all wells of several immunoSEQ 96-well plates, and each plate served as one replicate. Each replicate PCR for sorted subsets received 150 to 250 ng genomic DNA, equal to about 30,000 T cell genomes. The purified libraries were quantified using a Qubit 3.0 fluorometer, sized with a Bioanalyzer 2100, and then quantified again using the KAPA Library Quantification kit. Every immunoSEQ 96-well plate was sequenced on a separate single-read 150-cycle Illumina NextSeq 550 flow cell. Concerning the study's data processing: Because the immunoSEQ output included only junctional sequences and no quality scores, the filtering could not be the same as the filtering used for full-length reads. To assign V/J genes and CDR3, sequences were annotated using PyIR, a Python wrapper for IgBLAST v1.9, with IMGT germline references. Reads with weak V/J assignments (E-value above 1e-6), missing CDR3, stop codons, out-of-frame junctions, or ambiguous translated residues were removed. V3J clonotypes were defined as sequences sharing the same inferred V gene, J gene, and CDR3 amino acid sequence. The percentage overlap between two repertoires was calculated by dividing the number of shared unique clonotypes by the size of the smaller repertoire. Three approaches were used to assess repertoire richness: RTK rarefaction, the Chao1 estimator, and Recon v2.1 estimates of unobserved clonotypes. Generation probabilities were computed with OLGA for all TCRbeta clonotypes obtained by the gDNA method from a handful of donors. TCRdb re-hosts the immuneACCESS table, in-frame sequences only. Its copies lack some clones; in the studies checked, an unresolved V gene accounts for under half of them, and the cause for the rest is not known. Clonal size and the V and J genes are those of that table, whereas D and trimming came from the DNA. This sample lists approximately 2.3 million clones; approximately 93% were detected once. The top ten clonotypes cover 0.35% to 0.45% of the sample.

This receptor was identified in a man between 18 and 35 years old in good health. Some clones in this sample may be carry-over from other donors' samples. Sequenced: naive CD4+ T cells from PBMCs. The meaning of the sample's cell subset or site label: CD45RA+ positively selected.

The CDR3 protein sequence reads: CATSRDRREAFF. The DNA sequence is TGTGCCACCAGCAGAGATCGCCGTGAAGCTTTCTTT. The V and J segments used are TRBV15 and TRBJ1-1; the D gene lacks a confident call. Sequences LNHNV (CDR1) and YYDKDF (CDR2) are obtained from the germline V gene (reference sequence). V is clipped by 0 bases and J by 7 bases, and the sequence between their germline boundaries is 6 bases long. The CDR3 runs 12 amino acids, cysteine and phenylalanine included. CDR3 DNA only is kept here, 36 bases in frame from base 1.